Here is one T cell receptor beta chain with its context. Its antigen is undetermined. This record comes from a study of graft-versus-host responses after intestinal transplantation. Study at large: Transplant types were multivisceral, liver-intestinal, or isolated intestinal. The whole recipient group had anti-thymocyte globulin induction followed by tacrolimus and steroids for two to three years.

Points from the study as a whole: Recipient marrow held GvH clones, some first seen in ileum or blood. High graft-versus-host to host-versus-graft clonal ratios were seen in allografts of patients with graft-donor T cell macrochimerism.

Assay: immunoSEQ multiplex PCR; the TCRdb copy retains only in-frame clones and omits some. Of more than 95,000 clones listed, about 88% are singletons. Germline assignment: CDR1 LNHDA and CDR2 SQIVND (reference sequence). With 5 bases removed from V and 5 bases from J, the gap between germline ends came to 24 bases. The CDR3 covers 17 residues. The clonotype originates from a human donor who received an intestinal transplant. The rearrangement joins TRBV19 to TRBJ1-1; TRBD1 is a possible D gene (6 bases). The sequenced sample was unstimulated CD4+ T cells sorted from spleen or lymph node cells, obtained before intestinal transplant. CDR3 region: CASSSGVGGSPGTEAFF. CDR3 in DNA: TGTGCCAGTAGTTCAGGGGTGGGGGGGAGCCCCGGGACTGAAGCTTTCTTT.